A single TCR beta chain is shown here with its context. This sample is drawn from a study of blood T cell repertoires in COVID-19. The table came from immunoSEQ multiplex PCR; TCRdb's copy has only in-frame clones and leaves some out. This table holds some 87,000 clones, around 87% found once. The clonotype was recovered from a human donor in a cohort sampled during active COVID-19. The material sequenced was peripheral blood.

CDR3 in amino acids: CASSFQGTTQYF. DNA of the CDR3: TGTGCCAGCAGTTTTCAGGGGACTACGCAGTATTTT. The chain recombines TRBV2 with TRBJ2-3; D perhaps matches TRBD1 (6 bases). Germline V CDR1 and CDR2: SNHLY, FYNNEI. The germline V and J ends were trimmed by 5 bases and 8 bases, with 11 bases remaining between them. CDR3 length: 12 residues.